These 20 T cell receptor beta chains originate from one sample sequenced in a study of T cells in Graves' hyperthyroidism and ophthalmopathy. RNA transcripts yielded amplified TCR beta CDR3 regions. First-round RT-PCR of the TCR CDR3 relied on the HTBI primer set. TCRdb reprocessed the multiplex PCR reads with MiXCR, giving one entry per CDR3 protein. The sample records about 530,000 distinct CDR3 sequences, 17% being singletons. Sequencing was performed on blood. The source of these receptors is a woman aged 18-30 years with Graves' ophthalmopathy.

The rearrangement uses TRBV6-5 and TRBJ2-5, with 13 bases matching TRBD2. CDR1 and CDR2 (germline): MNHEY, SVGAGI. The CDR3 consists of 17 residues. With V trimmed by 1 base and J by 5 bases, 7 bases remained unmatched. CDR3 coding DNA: TGTGCCAGCAGTTACTTCACTAGCGGGAGGGAACGGGAGACCCAGTACTTC. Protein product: CASSYFTSGRERETQYF.

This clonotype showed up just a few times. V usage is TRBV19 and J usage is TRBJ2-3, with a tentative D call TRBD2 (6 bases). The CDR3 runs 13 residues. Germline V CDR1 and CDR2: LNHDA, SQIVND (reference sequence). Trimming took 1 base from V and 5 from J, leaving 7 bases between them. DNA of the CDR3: TGTGCCAGTAGTATAGTCGGGGGAGATACGCAGTATTTT. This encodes CASSIVGGDTQYF.

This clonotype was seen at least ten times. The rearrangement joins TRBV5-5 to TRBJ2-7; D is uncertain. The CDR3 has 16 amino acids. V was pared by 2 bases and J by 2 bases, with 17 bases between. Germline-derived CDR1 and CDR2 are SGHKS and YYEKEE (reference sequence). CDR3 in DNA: TGTGCCAGCAGCTTATTCGGTTTGGACGGAACCTACGAGCAGTACTTC. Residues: CASSLFGLDGTYEQYF.

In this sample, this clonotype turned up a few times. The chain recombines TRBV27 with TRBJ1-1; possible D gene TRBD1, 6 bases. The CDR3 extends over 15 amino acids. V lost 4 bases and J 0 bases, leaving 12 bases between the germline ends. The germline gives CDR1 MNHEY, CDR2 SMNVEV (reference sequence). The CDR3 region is CASSSLQGMNTEAFF. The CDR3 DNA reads TGTGCCAGCAGTTCCTTACAGGGTATGAACACTGAAGCTTTCTTT.

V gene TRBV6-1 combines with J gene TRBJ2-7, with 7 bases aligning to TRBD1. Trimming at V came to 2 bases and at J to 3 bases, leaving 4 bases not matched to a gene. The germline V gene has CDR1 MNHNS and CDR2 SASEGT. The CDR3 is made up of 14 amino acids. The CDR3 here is CASSEWDSHYEQYF. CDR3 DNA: TGTGCCAGCAGTGAATGGGACAGCCACTACGAGCAGTACTTC.

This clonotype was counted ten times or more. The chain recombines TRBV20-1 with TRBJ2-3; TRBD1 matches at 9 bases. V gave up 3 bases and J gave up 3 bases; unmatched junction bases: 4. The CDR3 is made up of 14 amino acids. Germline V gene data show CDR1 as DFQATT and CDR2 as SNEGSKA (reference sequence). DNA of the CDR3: TGCAGTGCTAGCGGGGACAGGGTAACAGATACGCAGTATTTT. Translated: CSASGDRVTDTQYF.

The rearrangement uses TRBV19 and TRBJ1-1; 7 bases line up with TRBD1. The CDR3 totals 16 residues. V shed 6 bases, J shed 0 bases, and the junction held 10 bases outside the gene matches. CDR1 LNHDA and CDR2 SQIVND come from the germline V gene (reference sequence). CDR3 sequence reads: CASSVAPGQMNTEAFF. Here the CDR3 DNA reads TGTGCCAGTAGCGTCGCGCCGGGACAGATGAACACTGAAGCTTTCTTT.

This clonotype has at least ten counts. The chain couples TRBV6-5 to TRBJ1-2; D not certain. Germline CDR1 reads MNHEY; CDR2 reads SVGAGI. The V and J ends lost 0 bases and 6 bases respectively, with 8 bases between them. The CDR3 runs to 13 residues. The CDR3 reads CASSYSSVDGYTF. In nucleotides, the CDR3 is TGTGCCAGCAGTTACTCGTCAGTCGATGGCTACACCTTC.

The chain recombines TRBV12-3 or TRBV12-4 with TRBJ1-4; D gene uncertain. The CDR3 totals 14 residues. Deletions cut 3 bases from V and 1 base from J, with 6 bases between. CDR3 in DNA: TGTGCCAGCAGTTTGATTGGAACTAATGAAAAACTGTTTTTT. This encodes CASSLIGTNEKLFF.

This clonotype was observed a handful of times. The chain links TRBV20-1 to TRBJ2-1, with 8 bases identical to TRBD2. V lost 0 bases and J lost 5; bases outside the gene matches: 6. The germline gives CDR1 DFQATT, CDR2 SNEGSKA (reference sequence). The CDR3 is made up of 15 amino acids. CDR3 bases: TGCAGTGCTAGAGATACGGGGGGGGGCCACAATGAGCAGTTCTTC. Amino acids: CSARDTGGGHNEQFF.

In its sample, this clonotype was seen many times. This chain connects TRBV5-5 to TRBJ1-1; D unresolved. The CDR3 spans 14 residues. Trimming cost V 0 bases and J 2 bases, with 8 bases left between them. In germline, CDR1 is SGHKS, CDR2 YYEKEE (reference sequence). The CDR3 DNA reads TGTGCCAGCAGCTTGGTAGCCAGTAACACTGAAGCTTTCTTT. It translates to CASSLVASNTEAFF.

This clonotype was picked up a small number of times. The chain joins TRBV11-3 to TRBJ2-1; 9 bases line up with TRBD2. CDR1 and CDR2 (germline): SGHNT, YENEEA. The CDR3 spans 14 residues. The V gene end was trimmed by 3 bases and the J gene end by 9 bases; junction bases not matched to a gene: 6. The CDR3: CASSFGLASGEQFF. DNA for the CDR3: TGTGCCAGCAGCTTTGGACTAGCGTCGGGTGAGCAGTTCTTC.

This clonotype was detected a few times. CDR3 loop: CASGVDRTPDTQYF. CDR3 coding DNA: TGTGCCAGCGGGGTCGACAGGACGCCGGATACGCAGTATTTT. V and J are TRBV18 and TRBJ2-3; tentative D call: TRBD1 (6 bases). Trimming pared 8 bases from V and 6 bases from J, leaving 18 bases between. This CDR3 is built from 14 residues. Germline V CDR1 and CDR2: KGHSH, LQKENI.

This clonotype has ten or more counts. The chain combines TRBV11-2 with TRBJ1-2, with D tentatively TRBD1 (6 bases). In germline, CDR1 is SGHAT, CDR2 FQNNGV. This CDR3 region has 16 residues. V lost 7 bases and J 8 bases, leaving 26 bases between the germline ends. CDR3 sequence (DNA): TGTGCCAGCAACAAAATCACAGGGATTTACACTAACGGCTACACCTTC. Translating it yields CASNKITGIYTNGYTF.

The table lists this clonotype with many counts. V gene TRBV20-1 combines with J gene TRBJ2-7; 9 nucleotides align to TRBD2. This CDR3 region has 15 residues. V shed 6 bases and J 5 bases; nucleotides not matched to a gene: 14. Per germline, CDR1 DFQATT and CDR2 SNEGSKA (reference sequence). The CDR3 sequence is CSAPIGPSGIDEQYF. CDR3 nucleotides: TGCAGTGCCCCGATCGGTCCTAGCGGGATTGACGAGCAGTACTTC.

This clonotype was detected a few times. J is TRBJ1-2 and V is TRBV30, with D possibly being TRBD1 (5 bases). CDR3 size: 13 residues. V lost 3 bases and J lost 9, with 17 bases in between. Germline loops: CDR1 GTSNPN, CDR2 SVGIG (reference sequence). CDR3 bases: TGTGCCTGGAGCCCGGGGGAGACGCTAAGCTACACCTTC. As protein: CAWSPGETLSYTF.

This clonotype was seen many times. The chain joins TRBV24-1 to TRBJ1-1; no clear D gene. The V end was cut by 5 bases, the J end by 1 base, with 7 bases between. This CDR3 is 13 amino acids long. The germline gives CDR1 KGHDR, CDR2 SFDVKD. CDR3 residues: CATSGSTNTEAFF. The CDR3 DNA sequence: TGTGCCACCAGTGGTTCAACGAACACTGAAGCTTTCTTT.

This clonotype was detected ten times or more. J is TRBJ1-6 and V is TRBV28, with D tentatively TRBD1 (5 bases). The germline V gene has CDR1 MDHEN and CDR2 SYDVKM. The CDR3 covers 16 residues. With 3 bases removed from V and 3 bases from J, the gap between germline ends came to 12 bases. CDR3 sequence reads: CASSFNGGGYNSPLHF. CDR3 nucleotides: TGTGCCAGCAGTTTTAACGGGGGAGGCTATAATTCACCCCTCCACTTT.

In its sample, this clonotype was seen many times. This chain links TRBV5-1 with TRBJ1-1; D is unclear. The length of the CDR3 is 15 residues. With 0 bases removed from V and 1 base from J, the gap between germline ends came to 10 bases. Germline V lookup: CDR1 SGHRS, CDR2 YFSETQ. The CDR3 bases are TGCGCCAGCAGCTTGGCCCCAGAGCCGAACACTGAAGCTTTCTTT. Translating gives CASSLAPEPNTEAFF.

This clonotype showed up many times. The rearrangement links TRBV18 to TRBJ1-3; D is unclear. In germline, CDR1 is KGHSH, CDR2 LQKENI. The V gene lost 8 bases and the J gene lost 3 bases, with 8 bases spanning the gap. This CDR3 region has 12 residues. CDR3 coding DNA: TGTGCCAGCACTGGAGGTGGAAACACCATATATTTT. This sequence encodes CASTGGGNTIYF. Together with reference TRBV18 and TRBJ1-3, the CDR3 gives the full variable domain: NAGVMQNPRHLVRRRGQEARLRCSPMKGHSHVYWYRQLPEEGLKFMVYLQKENIIDESGMPKERFSAEFPKEGPSILRIQQVVRGDSAAYFCASTGGGNTIYFGEGSWLTVV.